The next 29 T cell receptor beta chains were all read from a single sample in a study of T-cell reconstitution after alpha-beta-depleted transplantation in children. A TCRbeta library incorporating unique molecular identifiers was prepared. One entry per CDR3 protein results from TCRdb running MiXCR on the PCR reads. The repertoire holds about 640,000 distinct CDR3 sequences, with over 15% as singletons. The source material was PBMCs from the stem cell graft donor, sampled from the stem cell graft. The receptors shown here come from a human donor who donated a stem cell graft to a child with acute myeloid leukemia.

This clonotype turned up a few times. The CDR3 DNA follows: TGCAGTGCTAGGGACAGGGGGCTTCGGGAAGCTTTCTTT. Translated, it gives CSARDRGLREAFF. The chain carries TRBV20-1 and TRBJ1-1; 11 bases are shared with TRBD1. The length of the CDR3 is 13 residues. V dropped 3 bases and J dropped 8; count of bases not matched to a gene: 5. The germline V gene encodes CDR1 DFQATT and CDR2 SNEGSKA (reference sequence).

In this sample, this clonotype turned up a few times. The chain links TRBV6-1 to TRBJ2-2; 7 bases line up with TRBD1. With 7 bases clipped from V and 4 bases from J, the junction kept 12 bases outside the gene matches. Germline values: CDR1 MNHNS, CDR2 SASEGT. The length of the CDR3 is 16 residues. The CDR3 bases are TGTGCCAGCACCTTGGACAGGCCCTTCCTCACCGGGGAGCTGTTTTTT. This sequence encodes CASTLDRPFLTGELFF.

The count of this clonotype is one. The genes are TRBV28 and TRBJ1-3; D not resolved. The germline V and J ends were trimmed by 7 bases and 0 bases, with 13 bases remaining between them. CDR1 is MDHEN, CDR2 SYDVKM, per germline. The length of the CDR3 is 15 residues. As DNA, the CDR3 is TGTGCCAGCATCTTTTCCCCTCCCTCTGGAAACACCATATATTTT. Amino acids: CASIFSPPSGNTIYF.

The chain has TRBV10-1 and TRBJ2-7; TRBD1 is a possible D gene (5 bases). The CDR3 consists of 14 residues. Germline-derived CDR1 and CDR2 are WNHNN and SYGVQD (reference sequence). With 4 bases removed from V and 3 bases from J, the gap between germline ends came to 13 bases. DNA of the CDR3: TGCGCCAGCAGTGTGGCAGGGCTTGGCTACGAGCAGTACTTC. Translating gives CASSVAGLGYEQYF.

The gene calls are TRBV11-2 and TRBJ1-5; D gene uncertain. The CDR3 contains 14 residues. V was shortened by 2 bases and J by 1 base, with 6 bases between the two germline ends. Germline V gives CDR1 SGHAT, CDR2 FQNNGV. CDR3 sequence (DNA): TGTGCCAGCAGCTTACGGTCAAGCAATCAGCCCCAGCATTTT. The encoded protein is CASSLRSSNQPQHF.

V and J are TRBV5-1 and TRBJ1-4; TRBD1 agrees at 7 bases. The length of the CDR3 is 16 residues. Germline lookup yields CDR1 SGHRS and CDR2 YFSETQ. V gave up 2 bases and J gave up 5 bases; unmatched junction bases: 9. The CDR3 loop reads CASSLLNPGQNEKLFF. The CDR3 DNA sequence: TGCGCCAGCAGCTTACTTAACCCGGGACAGAATGAAAAACTGTTTTTT.

This clonotype has just a few counts. The gene calls are TRBV5-1 and TRBJ1-1; D ambiguous. This CDR3 has 13 amino acids. Germline values: CDR1 SGHRS, CDR2 YFSETQ. Deletions cut 5 bases from V and 7 bases from J, with 15 bases between. The CDR3 DNA is TGCGCCAGCAGTCCGGGAGCTCAGTTTGAAGCTTTCTTT. It codes for CASSPGAQFEAFF.

This clonotype was recorded at least ten times. V gene TRBV12-3 or TRBV12-4 combines with J gene TRBJ2-2, with D possibly being TRBD1 (6 bases). The CDR3 covers 16 residues. V was pared by 6 bases and J by 0 bases, with 14 bases between. In nucleotides, the CDR3 is TGTGCCAGCAGGAGAAGGACAGACGCGAACACCGGGGAGCTGTTTTTT. Protein sequence: CASRRRTDANTGELFF.

This clonotype appeared a few times. The V call is TRBV5-1, the J call TRBJ1-5; TRBD1 matches at 9 bases. Germline trimming cut 5 bases from V and 4 bases from J; bases unmatched to any gene: 7. CDR3 length equals 15 residues. In germline, CDR1 is SGHRS, CDR2 YFSETQ. DNA for the CDR3: TGCGCCAGCAGTTCCGGGACAGGGATTAATCAGCCCCAGCATTTT. It is translated as CASSSGTGINQPQHF.

This clonotype came up a few times. This rearrangement joins TRBV20-1 to TRBJ2-2; unclear D gene. The germline V and J ends were trimmed by 1 base and 2 bases, with 8 bases remaining between them. The CDR3 is 14 amino acids. From germline, CDR1 is DFQATT and CDR2 SNEGSKA (reference sequence). The CDR3 sequence is CSARGSANTGELFF. CDR3 coding DNA: TGCAGTGCTAGAGGGTCAGCAAACACCGGGGAGCTGTTTTTT.

This chain uses TRBV10-2 with TRBJ2-5; D unclear. CDR3 length: 15 amino acids. The V gene's germline CDR1 is WSHSY and CDR2 SAAADI. Trimming stripped 0 bases from V and 2 bases from J, with 10 bases between. CDR3 loop: CASSESGQTQETQYF. The DNA of the CDR3 is TGCGCCAGCAGTGAGTCTGGGCAGACTCAAGAGACCCAGTACTTC.

This clonotype was counted many times. The chain couples TRBV12-3 or TRBV12-4 to TRBJ1-1; TRBD1 aligns across 9 bases. This CDR3 has 13 residues. The junction had 4 bases not matched to a gene; V was cut back by 5 bases and J by 6 bases. The DNA for the CDR3 is TGTGCCAGCAGTGACGACAGGGGGGCTGAAGCTTTCTTT. Its translation is CASSDDRGAEAFF.

CDR3 sequence reads: CASSFGGWEETQYF. The CDR3, as DNA: TGTGCCAGCAGCTTTGGAGGGTGGGAAGAGACCCAGTACTTC. This chain links TRBV7-2 with TRBJ2-5; D might be TRBD2 (6 bases). Per germline, CDR1 SGHTA and CDR2 FQGNSA. Trimming took off 3 bases at V and 3 bases at J, with 11 bases between the two ends. The CDR3 is 14 amino acids.

This clonotype was counted ten times or more. This chain uses TRBV5-4 with TRBJ2-5; D is unresolved. Germline loops: CDR1 SGHNT, CDR2 YYREEE (reference sequence). The CDR3 sequence is 13 residues long. V lost 1 base and J lost 4, with 8 bases in between. This CDR3 reads CASSLSGRETQYF. The CDR3 DNA is TGTGCCAGCAGCTTGAGTGGCAGAGAGACCCAGTACTTC.

This clonotype has ten or more counts. The V call is TRBV20-1, the J call TRBJ1-2; 8 positions agree with TRBD1. The trim removed 5 bases at V and 1 base at J, leaving 3 bases unmatched. Germline assignment: CDR1 DFQATT and CDR2 SNEGSKA (reference sequence). CDR3 size: 13 residues. The CDR3 spells CSAQQGVNYGYTF. CDR3 coding DNA: TGCAGTGCTCAACAGGGGGTTAACTATGGCTACACCTTC.

This chain links TRBV20-1 with TRBJ2-5; the D is unclear. This CDR3 is built from 12 residues. The germline V gene has CDR1 DFQATT and CDR2 SNEGSKA (reference sequence). Trimming cost V 3 bases and J 5 bases, with 10 bases left between them. The CDR3 region is CSASRIGETQYF. For the CDR3, the DNA is TGCAGTGCTAGTCGAATCGGGGAGACCCAGTACTTC.

This clonotype was seen ten or more times. The chain couples TRBV6-1 to TRBJ1-1, with D hard to call. CDR1 is MNHNS and CDR2 is SASEGT in the germline V gene. This CDR3 has 15 amino acids. Trimming took 6 bases from V and 1 from J, leaving 15 bases between them. CDR3 residues: CASSRPKGTNTEAFF. For the CDR3, the DNA is TGTGCCAGCAGCCGCCCCAAGGGAACGAACACTGAAGCTTTCTTT.

This clonotype was seen repeatedly, ten times or more. The chain links TRBV15 to TRBJ2-7; D perhaps matches TRBD1 (5 bases). The V end lost 0 bases, the J end lost 4 bases, and 10 bases lay between the germline ends. From germline, CDR1 is LNHNV and CDR2 YYDKDF (reference sequence). This CDR3 is 14 amino acids long. CDR3 coding DNA: TGTGCCACCAGCAGAGATCCAGGGATATACGAGCAGTACGTC. This codes for CATSRDPGIYEQYV.

This clonotype was picked up a small number of times. This sequence joins TRBV7-9 and TRBJ1-6, with D possibly being TRBD1 (5 bases). Germline V CDR1 and CDR2: SEHNR, FQNEAQ (reference sequence). V lost 2 bases and J 5 bases, leaving 10 bases between the germline ends. The CDR3 totals 15 residues. The CDR3 DNA reads TGTGCCAGCAGCTTACCGGGGACGGATAATTCACCCCTCCACTTT. Translated, it gives CASSLPGTDNSPLHF.

The chain recombines TRBV18 with TRBJ1-5, with D unclear. Trimming stripped 6 bases from V and 5 bases from J, with 11 bases between. Germline V gene lookup returns CDR1 KGHSH and CDR2 LQKENI. The CDR3 consists of 13 residues. CDR3 nucleotide sequence: TGTGCCAGCTCGGGAGAAGGTCATCAGCCCCAGCATTTT. Protein sequence: CASSGEGHQPQHF.

The gene calls are TRBV20-1 and TRBJ1-2; TRBD1 matches at 9 bases. The germline gives CDR1 DFQATT, CDR2 SNEGSKA (reference sequence). This CDR3 spans 13 amino acids. The CDR3 nucleotides read TGCAGGGTTGACGGACAGGGGATGAATGGCTACACCTTC. Amino acid sequence: CRVDGQGMNGYTF.

This clonotype came up many times. This sequence joins TRBV20-1 and TRBJ1-6; tentative D call: TRBD1 (6 bases). Germline V lookup: CDR1 DFQATT, CDR2 SNEGSKA (reference sequence). The germline V and J ends were trimmed by 1 base and 0 bases, with 10 bases remaining between them. The CDR3 consists of 16 residues. In nucleotides, the CDR3 is TGCAGTGCTAGAGCGGTACAGGGCTCCTATAATTCACCCCTCCACTTT. This encodes CSARAVQGSYNSPLHF.

This clonotype showed up many times. The gene calls are TRBV9 and TRBJ1-5; D not resolved. This CDR3 spans 13 amino acids. The germline V gene has CDR1 SGDLS and CDR2 YYNGEE. V lost 0 bases, J lost 7 bases, and 8 bases lay in between. This chain's CDR3 is CASSVEEGQPQHF. The CDR3 DNA sequence: TGTGCCAGCAGCGTAGAGGAAGGGCAGCCCCAGCATTTT.

The sample holds a few counts of this clonotype. J is TRBJ1-1 and V is TRBV15; D is possibly TRBD1 (5 bases). Deletions cut 6 bases from V and 2 bases from J, with 13 bases between. The CDR3 is made up of 14 amino acids. The V gene's germline CDR1 is LNHNV and CDR2 YYDKDF (reference sequence). CDR3 region: CATRPTGGNTEAFF. The DNA for the CDR3 is TGTGCCACCAGACCCACGGGGGGAAACACTGAAGCTTTCTTT.

This clonotype was recorded at least ten times. The V and J genes are TRBV20-1 and TRBJ1-1, with D perhaps TRBD1 (6 bases). The V and J ends lost 5 bases and 3 bases respectively, with 10 bases between them. From germline, CDR1 is DFQATT and CDR2 SNEGSKA (reference sequence). This CDR3 spans 12 amino acids. DNA for the CDR3: TGCAGTGCTTACAGGGAGTACACTGAAGCTTTCTTT. Its translation is CSAYREYTEAFF.

The J gene is TRBJ2-3, the V gene TRBV7-9, with 11 bases matching TRBD1. There are 16 residues in the CDR3. The germline CDR1 and CDR2 sequences are SEHNR and FQNEAQ (reference sequence). V gave up 5 bases and J gave up 4 bases; unmatched junction bases: 8. CDR3 DNA: TGTGCCAGCAGCACTGTCCCGGGACAGGGGGCAGATACGCAGTATTTT. As protein: CASSTVPGQGADTQYF.

V is TRBV7-2 and J is TRBJ2-2, with D perhaps matching TRBD2 (6 bases). Germline CDR1 reads SGHTA; CDR2 reads FQGNSA. The CDR3 runs to 16 residues. Trimming removed 3 bases at V and 0 bases at J, with 11 bases between. The CDR3 DNA reads TGTGCCAGCAGCTTCGCCGGGACTCCGAACACCGGGGAGCTGTTTTTT. Translated: CASSFAGTPNTGELFF.

This clonotype turned up a few times. This CDR3 is CASSHFLGLQGYHEQYF. Here the CDR3 DNA reads TGTGCCAGCAGCCATTTCCTTGGTTTACAGGGATACCACGAGCAGTACTTC. This chain links TRBV7-9 with TRBJ2-7; D might be TRBD1 (6 bases). This CDR3 region has 17 residues. Per germline, CDR1 SEHNR and CDR2 FQNEAQ (reference sequence). Between the trimmed V and J ends, which lost 5 bases and 5 bases, there was a span of 25 bases.

There are many counts of this clonotype. The chain joins TRBV5-1 to TRBJ2-1; D not certain. This CDR3 is 14 amino acids long. The germline CDR1 and CDR2 sequences are SGHRS and YFSETQ. Trimming removed 4 bases at V and 1 base at J, with 9 bases between. CDR3 amino acids: CASSPQRSYNEQFF. The CDR3 DNA reads as TGCGCCAGCAGCCCTCAAAGGTCCTACAATGAGCAGTTCTTC.